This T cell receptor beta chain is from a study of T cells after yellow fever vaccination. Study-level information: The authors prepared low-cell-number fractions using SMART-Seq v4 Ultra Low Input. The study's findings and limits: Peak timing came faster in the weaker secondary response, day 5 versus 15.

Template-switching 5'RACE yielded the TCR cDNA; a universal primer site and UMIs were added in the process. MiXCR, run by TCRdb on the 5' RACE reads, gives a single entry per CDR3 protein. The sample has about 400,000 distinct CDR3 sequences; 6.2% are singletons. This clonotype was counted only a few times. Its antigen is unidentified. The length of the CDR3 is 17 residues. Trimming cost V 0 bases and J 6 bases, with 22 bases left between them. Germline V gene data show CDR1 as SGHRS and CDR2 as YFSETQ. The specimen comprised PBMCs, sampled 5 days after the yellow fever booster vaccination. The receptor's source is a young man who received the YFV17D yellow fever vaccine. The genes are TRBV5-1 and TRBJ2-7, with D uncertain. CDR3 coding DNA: TGCGCCAGCAGCTTGGAATCGGCCCAAGCCTTTATGGCCGAGCAGTACTTC. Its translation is CASSLESAQAFMAEQYF. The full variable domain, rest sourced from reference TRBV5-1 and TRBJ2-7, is KAGVTQTPRYLIKTRGQQVTLSCSPISGHRSVSWYQQTPGQGLQFLFEYFSETQRNKGNFPGRFSGRQFSNSRSEMNVSTLELGDSALYLCASSLESAQAFMAEQYFGPGTRLTVT.